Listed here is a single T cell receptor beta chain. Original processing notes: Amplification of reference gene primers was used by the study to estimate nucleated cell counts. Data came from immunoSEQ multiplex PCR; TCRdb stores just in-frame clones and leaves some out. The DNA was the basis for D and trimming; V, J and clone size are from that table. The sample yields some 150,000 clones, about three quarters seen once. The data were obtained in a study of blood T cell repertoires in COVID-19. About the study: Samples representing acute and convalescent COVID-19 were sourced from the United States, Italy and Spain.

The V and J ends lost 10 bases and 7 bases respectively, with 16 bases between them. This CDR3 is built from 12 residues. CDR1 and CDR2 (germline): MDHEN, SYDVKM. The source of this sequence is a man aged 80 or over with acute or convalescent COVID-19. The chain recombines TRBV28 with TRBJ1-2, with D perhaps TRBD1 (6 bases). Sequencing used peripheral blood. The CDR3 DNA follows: TGTGCCACCTTTCGACAGGTCGGTGGCTACACCTTC. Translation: CATFRQVGGYTF.